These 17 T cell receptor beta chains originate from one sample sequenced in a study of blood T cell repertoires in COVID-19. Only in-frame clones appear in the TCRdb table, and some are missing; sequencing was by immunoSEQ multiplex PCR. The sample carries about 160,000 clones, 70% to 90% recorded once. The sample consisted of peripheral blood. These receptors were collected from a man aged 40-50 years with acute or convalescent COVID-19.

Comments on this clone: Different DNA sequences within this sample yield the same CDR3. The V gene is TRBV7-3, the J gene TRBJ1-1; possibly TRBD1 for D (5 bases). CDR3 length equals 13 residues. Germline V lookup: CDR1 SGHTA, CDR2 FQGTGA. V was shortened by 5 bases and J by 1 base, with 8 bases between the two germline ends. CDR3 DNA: TGTGCCAGCAGCCTCACAGGGAACACTGAAGCTTTCTTT. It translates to CASSLTGNTEAFF.

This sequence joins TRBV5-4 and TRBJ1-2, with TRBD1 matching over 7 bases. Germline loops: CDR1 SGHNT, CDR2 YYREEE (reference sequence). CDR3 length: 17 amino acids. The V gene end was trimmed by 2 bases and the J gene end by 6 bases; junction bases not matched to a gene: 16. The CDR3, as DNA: TGTGCCAGCAGCTTTACGGCAGGGGGTAGTTCTACTCATGGCTACACCTTC. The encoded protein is CASSFTAGGSSTHGYTF.

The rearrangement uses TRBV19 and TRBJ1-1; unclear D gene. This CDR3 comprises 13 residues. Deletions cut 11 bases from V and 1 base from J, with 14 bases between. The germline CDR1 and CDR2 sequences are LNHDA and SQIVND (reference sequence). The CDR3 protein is CASKRRENTEAFF. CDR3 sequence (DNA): TGTGCCTCCAAAAGGAGGGAGAACACTGAAGCTTTCTTT.

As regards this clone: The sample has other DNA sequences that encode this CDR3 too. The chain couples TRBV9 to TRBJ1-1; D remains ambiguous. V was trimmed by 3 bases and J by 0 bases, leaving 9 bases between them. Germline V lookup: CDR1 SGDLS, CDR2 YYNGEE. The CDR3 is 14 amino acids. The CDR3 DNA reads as TGTGCCAGCAGCGCCCTCTCTATGAACACTGAAGCTTTCTTT. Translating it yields CASSALSMNTEAFF.

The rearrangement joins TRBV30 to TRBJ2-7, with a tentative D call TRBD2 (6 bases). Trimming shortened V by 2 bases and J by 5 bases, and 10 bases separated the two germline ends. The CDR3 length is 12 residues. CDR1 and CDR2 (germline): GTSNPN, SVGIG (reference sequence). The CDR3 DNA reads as TGTGCCTGGAGTTCGTGGGGGGACGAGCAGTACTTC. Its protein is CAWSSWGDEQYF.

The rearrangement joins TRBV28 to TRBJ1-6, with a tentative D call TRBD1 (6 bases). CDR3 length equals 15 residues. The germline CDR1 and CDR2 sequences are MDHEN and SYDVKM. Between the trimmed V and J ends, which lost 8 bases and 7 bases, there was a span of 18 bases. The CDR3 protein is CASSKIGGANSPLHF. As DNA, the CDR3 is TGTGCCAGCTCCAAAATTGGGGGGGCAAATTCACCCCTCCACTTT.

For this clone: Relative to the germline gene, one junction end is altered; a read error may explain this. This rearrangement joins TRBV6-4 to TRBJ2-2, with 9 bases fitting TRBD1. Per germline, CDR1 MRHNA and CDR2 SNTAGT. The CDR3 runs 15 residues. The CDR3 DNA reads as TGTGCTAGCAGTGCGGGACAGGGTGACACCGGGGAGCTGTTTTTT. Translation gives CASSAGQGDTGELFF.

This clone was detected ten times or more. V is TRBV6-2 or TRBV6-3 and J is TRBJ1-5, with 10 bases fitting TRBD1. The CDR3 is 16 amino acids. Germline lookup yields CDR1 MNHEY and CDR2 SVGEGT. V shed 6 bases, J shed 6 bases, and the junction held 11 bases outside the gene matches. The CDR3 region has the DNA TGTGCCAGCAGCCGCAGCAGCGGGACAGGGGCTCAGCCCCAGCATTTT. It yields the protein CASSRSSGTGAQPQHF.

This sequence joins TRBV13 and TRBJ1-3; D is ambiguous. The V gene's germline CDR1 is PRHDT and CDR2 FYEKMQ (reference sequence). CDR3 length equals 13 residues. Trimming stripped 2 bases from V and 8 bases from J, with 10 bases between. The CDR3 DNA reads TGTGCCAGCAGCTTATCCGGGTGGGACACCATATATTTT. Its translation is CASSLSGWDTIYF.

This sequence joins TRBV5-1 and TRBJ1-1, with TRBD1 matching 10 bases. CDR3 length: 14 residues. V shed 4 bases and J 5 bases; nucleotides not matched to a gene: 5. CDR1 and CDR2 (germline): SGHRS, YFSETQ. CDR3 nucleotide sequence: TGCGCCAGCAGCCGGGACAGGGGTGGAACTGAAGCTTTCTTT. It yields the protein CASSRDRGGTEAFF.

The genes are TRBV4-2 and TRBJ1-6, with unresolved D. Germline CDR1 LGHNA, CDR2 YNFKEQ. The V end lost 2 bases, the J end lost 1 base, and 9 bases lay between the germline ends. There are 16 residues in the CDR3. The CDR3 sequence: CASSQSSGSYNSPLHF. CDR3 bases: TGTGCCAGCAGCCAATCTAGCGGATCCTATAATTCACCCCTCCACTTT.

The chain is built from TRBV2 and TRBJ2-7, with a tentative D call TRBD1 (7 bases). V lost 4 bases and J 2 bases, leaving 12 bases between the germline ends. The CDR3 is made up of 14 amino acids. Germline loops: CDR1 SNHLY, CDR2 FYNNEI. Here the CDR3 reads CASSVEGATYEQYF. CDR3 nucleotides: TGTGCCAGCAGTGTGGAGGGGGCCACCTACGAGCAGTACTTC. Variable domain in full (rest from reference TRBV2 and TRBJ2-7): EPEVTQTPSHQVTQMGQEVILRCVPISNHLYFYWYRQILGQKVEFLVSFYNNEISEKSEIFDDQFSVERPDGSNFTLKIRSTKLEDSAMYFCASSVEGATYEQYFGPGTRLTVT.

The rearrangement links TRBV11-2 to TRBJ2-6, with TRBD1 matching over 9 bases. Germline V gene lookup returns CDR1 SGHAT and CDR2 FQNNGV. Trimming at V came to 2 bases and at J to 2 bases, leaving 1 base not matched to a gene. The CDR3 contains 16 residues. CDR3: CASSLTGGAGANVLTF. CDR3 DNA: TGTGCCAGCAGCTTAACAGGGGGCGCTGGGGCCAACGTCCTGACTTTC.

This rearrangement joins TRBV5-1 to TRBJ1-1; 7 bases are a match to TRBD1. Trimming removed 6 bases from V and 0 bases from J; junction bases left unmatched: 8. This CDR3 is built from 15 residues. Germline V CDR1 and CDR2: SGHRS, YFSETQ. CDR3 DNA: TGCGCCAGCATGCCACAGGGGCTGATGAACACTGAAGCTTTCTTT. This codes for CASMPQGLMNTEAFF.

The CDR3 DNA sequence: TGTGCCAGCACATCGACAGGGGGGACTGAAGCTTTCTTT. It encodes CASTSTGGTEAFF. The V gene is TRBV6-5, the J gene TRBJ1-1; 9 bases agree with TRBD1. This CDR3 contains 13 residues. The V and J ends lost 7 bases and 5 bases, in that order; junction bases with no gene match: 5. CDR1 MNHEY and CDR2 SVGAGI come from the germline V gene.

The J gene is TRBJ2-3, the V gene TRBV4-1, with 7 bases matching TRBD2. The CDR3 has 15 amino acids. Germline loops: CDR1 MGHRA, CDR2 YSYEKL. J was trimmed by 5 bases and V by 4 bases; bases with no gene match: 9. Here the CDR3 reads CASSLGLVTEDTQYF. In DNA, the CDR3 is TGCGCCAGCAGCCTTGGACTAGTAACGGAAGATACGCAGTATTTT.

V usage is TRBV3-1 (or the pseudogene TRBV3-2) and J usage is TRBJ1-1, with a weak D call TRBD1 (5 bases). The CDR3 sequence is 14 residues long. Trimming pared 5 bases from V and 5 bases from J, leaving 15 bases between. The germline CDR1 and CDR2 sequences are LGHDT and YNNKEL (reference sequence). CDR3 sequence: CASSLGRGVTEAFF. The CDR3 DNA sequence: TGTGCCAGCAGCTTAGGACGGGGGGTGACTGAAGCTTTCTTT.